The present T cell receptor beta chain was sequenced within a study of blood T cell repertoires in COVID-19. In the study overall: The study drew acute and convalescent COVID-19 samples from the United States, Italy and Spain. In each case, the material was cDNA or gDNA derived from T cells, B-cell-depleted T cells, or PBMCs.

Profiled with immunoSEQ multiplex PCR; TCRdb holds only in-frame clones, not every one. The data show approximately 200,000 clones, 86% seen once. This clonotype originated in a man aged 45-65 years with acute or convalescent COVID-19. The sample was peripheral blood.

CDR3 region: CASSDPPGAEAFF. DNA of the CDR3: TGTGCCAGCAGTGACCCCCCAGGTGCTGAAGCTTTCTTT. The chain links TRBV6-4 to TRBJ1-1; D uncertain. CDR3 length: 13 residues. The V end was cut by 2 bases, the J end by 6 bases, with 10 bases between. Germline V gene data show CDR1 as MRHNA and CDR2 as SNTAGT.